This T cell receptor (beta chain) was sequenced for a study of blood T cells in healthy people across ages. Across the study: Using template switching, researchers captured about one barcoded beta molecule for each two T cells. Study-wide findings and caveats: What prevented conclusive comparison of naive and antigen-experienced cells was that PBMCs were unsorted.

Termini included, the CDR3 measures 9 amino acids. Germline V gives CDR1 DFQATT, CDR2 SNEGSKA (reference sequence). Regarding this clonotype: Antigen: not known. Because the CDR3's place on the DNA is in doubt, the DNA is left out and the CDR3 is given as listed by TCRdb.

A J-beta primer mix and a sample-barcoded 5' primer were used in a second PCR of roughly 6 to 11 cycles. CDR3-containing paired-end reads numbered at least 3 million in each sample. TCRdb reanalysed the 5' RACE reads using MiXCR and keeps one entry per CDR3 protein. The sample includes approximately 1.5 million distinct CDR3 sequences, roughly 32% of them seen just once. The chain is built from TRBV20-1 and TRBJ1-2. What was sequenced was blood. This receptor was identified in a woman between 25 and 40 years old in good health. CDR3 amino acids: CSAPYGCTF.